The T cell receptor (beta chain) described here comes from a study of blood T cell repertoires in COVID-19. Profiling relied on immunoSEQ multiplex PCR, and the TCRdb table lists in-frame clones only, not all of them. Of some 330,000 clones listed, less than 90% were seen once; the top ten hold 5.1%. CDR3 length: 16 residues. V lost 1 base to trimming and J lost 12 bases, with 25 bases between them. The receptor was derived from a woman aged 45-59 years who had recovered from COVID-19. This chain uses TRBV5-3 with TRBJ1-2; tentative D call: TRBD1 (5 bases). TRBV5-3 is sorted into the ORF group, with uncertain function. The source material was PBMCs or T cells enriched from blood (not recorded which). Here the CDR3 reads CARSLHPIGRETSHTF. The CDR3 coding sequence is TGTGCCAGAAGCTTGCACCCCATCGGCAGGGAAACTTCCCACACCTTC.